This T cell receptor (beta chain) comes out of a study of response to subunit inactivated influenza vaccine. Overall study findings and caveats: It was the authors' suggestion that each seasonal influenza vaccination recruits few new T cells.

This CDR3 comprises 15 residues. V was trimmed by 4 bases and J by 4 bases, leaving 15 bases between them. This clonotype has ten or more counts. Its antigen is unidentified. TCRdb reprocessed the RT-PCR reads with MiXCR, giving one entry per CDR3 protein. The table shows 610,000 or so distinct CDR3 sequences, with around 15% occurring only once. The receptor was derived from a man over 45 who received an inactivated influenza vaccine. This specimen consisted of PBMCs from blood, obtained approximately 13 days after vaccination. This chain uses TRBV12-3 or TRBV12-4 with TRBJ2-3, with D perhaps TRBD2 (5 bases). The CDR3 sequence is CASSSLALGADTQYF. DNA of the CDR3: TGTGCCAGCAGTTCCCTAGCTCTCGGCGCAGATACGCAGTATTTT.